This TCR beta chain was obtained from a study of T cells in Graves' hyperthyroidism and ophthalmopathy. RNA transcripts served as the template for amplifying TCR beta CDR3 regions. HTBI primers were employed in a first-round RT-PCR of the TCR CDR3. TCRdb re-called the multiplex PCR reads with MiXCR, one entry per CDR3 protein. The sample shows 310,000 or so distinct CDR3 sequences, approximately 17% of them seen only once. This clonotype was picked up a small number of times. The CDR3 spans 13 residues. The V gene lost 8 bases and the J gene lost 8 bases, with 15 bases spanning the gap. CDR1 is LNHDA and CDR2 is SQIVND in the germline V gene (reference sequence). Cells are PBMCs isolated from 10 ml of fresh blood.

The sequencing input was blood. The J gene is TRBJ1-4, the V gene TRBV19; no clear D gene. The sequence came from a woman aged 55 to 70 with Graves' ophthalmopathy. Here the CDR3 DNA reads TGTGCCAGTTTTGGGAAGGCAGGCGAAAAACTGTTTTTT. Translating it yields CASFGKAGEKLFF.